This T cell receptor beta chain came from a study of response to subunit inactivated influenza vaccine. Germline V gene data show CDR1 as DFQATT and CDR2 as SNEGSKA (reference sequence). This CDR3 region has 15 residues. Losses at the gene ends were 3 bases for V and 1 base for J; bases not matched to a gene: 3. Study-level points and caveats: Only a handful of new T cells, the authors suggested, are recruited with each seasonal influenza vaccination.

TCRdb analysed the RT-PCR reads with MiXCR anew, one entry per CDR3 protein. The sample carries 450,000 to 500,000 distinct CDR3 sequences, roughly 9.7% recorded once. Ten or more counts support this clonotype. Its antigen is not identified. This sample comprised PBMCs from blood, obtained more than 35 days after vaccination. The receptor was isolated from a man aged 50 to 59 who received an inactivated influenza vaccine. J is TRBJ2-1 and V is TRBV20-1, with 10 bases matching TRBD2. The CDR3 region is CSASVAGGSYNEQFF. CDR3 nucleotide sequence: TGCAGTGCTAGTGTAGCGGGGGGATCCTACAATGAGCAGTTCTTC.